A selection of T cell receptor beta chains follows, all from one sample in a study of shared clonotypes between healthy human individuals. The protocol was immunoSEQ multiplex PCR, while the TCRdb copy is restricted to in-frame clones and leaves out a portion. The table has about 380,000 clones, approximately 97% seen once; the top ten hold approximately 0.3%. The specimen sequenced was memory CD8+ T cells sorted from blood. These receptors were collected from a man aged 25-45 years in good health. Both conserved end residues are part of each CDR3. Fields, in order: V gene, D gene, J gene, clone size, CDR3 DNA, CDR3 protein. The D gene is left open where the match is weak. Only some rows state a clone size, as once, few, many or a class for expanded clones.

>TRBV6-1|TRBD1|TRBJ2-1|.
TGTGCCAGCAGTGAAAGGCAGGGGGAAGGCAATGAGCAGTTCTTC
CASSERQGEGNEQFF
>TRBV14|TRBD2|TRBJ2-6|.
TGTGCCAGCAGCCTTGTCGGGAGGACGATCTCTGGGGCCAACGTCCTGACTTTC
CASSLVGRTISGANVLTF
>TRBV6-1|TRBD2|TRBJ2-1|.
TGTGCCAGCAGTTTTAGCGGGAGGGCCGGTGAGCAGTTCTTC
CASSFSGRAGEQFF
>TRBV5-4|TRBD2|TRBJ2-7|.
TGTGCCAGCAGCTTCCCGGGACTAGCGGGAGTATACTTC
CASSFPGLAGVYF
>TRBV27|.|TRBJ2-2|.
TGTGCCAGCAGTTTATCGGGGGTCGTCGGGGAGCTGTTTTTT
CASSLSGVVGELFF
>TRBV29-1|.|TRBJ2-7|.
TGCAGCGTTGGTGTCAGCTACGAGCAGTACTTC
CSVGVSYEQYF
>TRBV5-1|TRBD1|TRBJ2-2|.
TGCGCCAGCAGCCTAGGGACAGGGGGCACCGGGGAGCTGTTTTTT
CASSLGTGGTGELFF
>TRBV7-2|.|TRBJ2-1|.
TGTGCCAGCAGCTTAGAAGCGCGGTCCGGTGAGCAGTTCTTC
CASSLEARSGEQFF
>TRBV29-1|TRBD1|TRBJ2-2|.
TGCAGCGTTGAAGAGGAGGACAGGGGGGACACCGGGGAGCTGTTTTTT
CSVEEEDRGDTGELFF
>TRBV7-9|TRBD2|TRBJ2-2|.
TGTGCCAGCGGGGGGACTAGCGGGAGAGGAGTCACCGGGGAGCTGTTTTTT
CASGGTSGRGVTGELFF
>TRBV28|TRBD1|TRBJ2-6|.
TGTGCCAGTGGACAGGGGGCGCCTGGGGCCAACGTCCTGACTTTC
CASGQGAPGANVLTF
>TRBV5-4|TRBD2|TRBJ2-5|.
TGTGCCAGCAGCTTGGCCGGGACTAGCGGGAGAAAAGAGACCCAGTACTTC
CASSLAGTSGRKETQYF
>TRBV5-1|.|TRBJ2-7|.
TGCGCCAGCAGCGAGACAGACTCCTACGAGCAGTACTTC
CASSETDSYEQYF
>TRBV30|TRBD1|TRBJ2-3|.
TGTGCCTGGGGACAGGGGGCTGATACGCAGTATTTT
CAWGQGADTQYF
>TRBV5-4|.|TRBJ2-5|.
TGTGCCTCCTCCGCGGGAAGCTGGGAAGAGACCCAGTACTTC
CASSAGSWEETQYF
>TRBV5-1|.|TRBJ2-6|.
TGCGCCAGCAGCTTGCCCCACAGCTCTGGGGCCAACGTCCTGACTTTC
CASSLPHSSGANVLTF
>TRBV25-1|TRBD2|TRBJ2-7|.
TGTGCCAGCAGTGAATTAGAAACTAGCGGGAGTCACGAGCAGTACTTC
CASSELETSGSHEQYF
>TRBV11-2|.|TRBJ2-7|once
TGTGCCAGCAGCTTGGAGACAGGCCCCACCTACGAGCAGTACTTC
CASSLETGPTYEQYF
>TRBV2|TRBD1|TRBJ1-2|few
TGTGCCAGCAGTGCGGACAGGACCAATGGCTACACCTTC
CASSADRTNGYTF
>TRBV11-3|TRBD2|TRBJ2-1|.
TGTGCCAGCAGCTTAGACCCCGGGACTAGCTACAATGAGCAGTTCTTC
CASSLDPGTSYNEQFF
>TRBV12-5|TRBD2|TRBJ2-7|.
TGTGCTAGTGGTTTGGAGCGAGCGGGAGAGTTCTACGAGCAGTACTTC
CASGLERAGEFYEQYF
>TRBV28|TRBD2|TRBJ2-5|.
TGTGCCAGCAGTTTGAGCGGGAAAGAGACCCAGTACTTC
CASSLSGKETQYF